The rows below give T cell receptor beta chains drawn from one sample of a study of blood T cell repertoires in COVID-19. Using immunoSEQ multiplex PCR, the repertoire was profiled, and TCRdb retains in-frame clones only, with some absent. Here the sample spans some 200,000 clones, approximately 80% being singletons. Sample: peripheral blood. The receptors were sampled from a human donor in a cohort sampled during active COVID-19. Each CDR3 is given with its conserved first and last residue. The D gene is left open where the match is weak. Some rows have no size entry. The others give once, few or many, or a class for an expanded clone.

j_gene,v_gene,d_gene,abundance,CDR3aa,CDR3nt
TRBJ1-6,TRBV2,TRBD1,-,CASSERGTGYNSPLHF,TGTGCCAGCAGTGAAAGAGGGACAGGGTATAATTCACCCCTCCACTTT
TRBJ2-5,TRBV30,-,-,CAWSEARRPAVETQYF,TGTGCCTGGAGTGAAGCTCGGAGACCGGCTGTGGAGACCCAGTACTTC
TRBJ1-1,TRBV6-4,-,few,CASSRDPSGPEAFF,TGTGCCAGCAGTAGAGACCCTTCAGGGCCTGAAGCTTTCTTT
TRBJ1-3,TRBV6-5,TRBD1,-,CASIGGVEAWNTIYF,TGTGCCAGCATAGGGGGCGTGGAGGCTTGGAACACCATATATTTT
TRBJ2-1,TRBV2,TRBD2,-,CASRSGSSGEQFF,TGTGCCAGCCGAAGCGGGAGCTCCGGGGAGCAGTTCTTC
TRBJ2-7,TRBV6-1,TRBD2,-,CASSESGRGTYEQYF,TGTGCCAGCAGTGAAAGCGGGAGGGGAACCTACGAGCAGTACTTC
TRBJ1-3,TRBV19,-,-,CASSIWSSGNTIYF,TGTGCCAGTAGTATTTGGAGTTCTGGAAACACCATATATTTT
TRBJ1-5,TRBV5-6,-,-,CASSTGGVSSNQPQHF,TGTGCCAGCAGCACGGGGGGAGTAAGCAGCAATCAGCCCCAGCATTTT
TRBJ1-1,TRBV19,-,many,CATAQGPTEAFF,TGTGCCACCGCTCAGGGTCCCACTGAAGCTTTCTTT
TRBJ2-7,TRBV18,TRBD1,-,CASSPEAGGVYEQYF,TGTGCCAGCTCACCGGAAGCAGGGGGCGTCTACGAGCAGTACTTC
TRBJ2-1,TRBV7-2,TRBD2,-,CASTPGGYYNEQFF,TGTGCCAGCACCCCGGGGGGGTATTACAATGAGCAGTTCTTC
TRBJ1-2,TRBV28,-,-,CASSLGRQVGGYTF,TGTGCCAGCAGTTTGGGGCGGCAGGTCGGTGGCTACACCTTC
TRBJ1-2,TRBV6-5,-,-,CASRLQGWVSDGYTF,TGTGCCAGCAGACTACAGGGTTGGGTCTCGGATGGCTACACCTTC
TRBJ2-5,TRBV10-3,-,-,CAIRRGNGQETQYF,TGTGCCATCAGAAGGGGGAATGGGCAAGAGACCCAGTACTTC
TRBJ1-2,TRBV2,-,-,CASKAGVGYGYTF,TGTGCCAGCAAGGCAGGGGTGGGATATGGCTACACCTTC
TRBJ2-2,TRBV7-2,TRBD1,-,CASSNRGFRPAGELFF,TGTGCCAGCAGCAACAGGGGGTTCAGACCCGCCGGGGAGCTGTTTTTT
TRBJ1-5,TRBV19,-,-,CASTADYSNQPQHF,TGTGCCAGTACGGCAGACTATAGCAATCAGCCCCAGCATTTT
TRBJ1-5,TRBV25-1,-,-,CASSGMGGRQPQHF,TGTGCCAGCAGTGGGATGGGGGGTAGGCAGCCCCAGCATTTT
TRBJ2-1,TRBV7-3,TRBD2,-,CASSLHSGGASNEQFF,TGTGCCAGCAGCTTACACAGCGGGGGGGCCAGTAATGAGCAGTTCTTC
TRBJ2-7,TRBV5-1,-,-,CASSLGEYEQYF,TGCGCCAGCAGCTTGGGGGAGTACGAGCAGTACTTC
TRBJ2-4,TRBV9,-,-,CASSVAGVAGDIQYF,TGTGCCAGCAGCGTAGCAGGGGTCGCGGGGGACATTCAGTACTTC
TRBJ2-7,TRBV12-3/TRBV12-4,TRBD2,-,CASSSAGGYEQYF,TGTGCCAGCAGTTCAGCGGGAGGCTACGAGCAGTACTTC
TRBJ2-3,TRBV24-1,-,-,CATGASTDTQYF,TGTGCCACCGGGGCTAGCACAGATACGCAGTATTTT
TRBJ2-1,TRBV19,-,-,CASTVDSEGYNEQFF,TGTGCCAGTACCGTAGACTCTGAAGGATACAATGAGCAGTTCTTC
TRBJ1-1,TRBV5-1,-,-,CASSLVQAPNTEAFF,TGCGCCAGCAGCTTGGTTCAGGCGCCGAACACTGAAGCTTTCTTT
TRBJ2-3,TRBV6-5,TRBD1,few,CASSYRDRVEDTQYF,TGTGCCAGCAGTTACCGGGACAGAGTAGAAGATACGCAGTATTTT
TRBJ2-1,TRBV28,-,-,CASSLSVDEQFF,TGTGCCAGCAGCCTGAGTGTTGATGAGCAGTTCTTC
TRBJ2-4,TRBV24-1,-,-,CATSDSTLSGLAKNIQYF,TGTGCCACCAGTGATTCTACCTTATCTGGACTAGCCAAAAACATTCAGTACTTC
TRBJ1-1,TRBV6-5,-,-,CASNPGPGYTEAFF,TGTGCCAGCAACCCAGGACCGGGGTACACTGAAGCTTTCTTT
TRBJ1-1,TRBV6-5,-,-,CASTLQGNTEAFF,TGTGCCAGCACCTTACAGGGGAACACTGAAGCTTTCTTT
TRBJ1-2,TRBV9,-,-,CASSVGGATNYGYTF,TGTGCCAGCAGCGTAGGCGGTGCAACAAACTATGGCTACACCTTC
TRBJ2-2,TRBV6-6,TRBD2,-,CASEAVTSGTGELFF,TGTGCCAGCGAAGCTGTGACTAGCGGCACCGGGGAGCTGTTTTTT
TRBJ2-7,TRBV5-4,-,-,CASSPNQGYEQYF,TGTGCCAGCAGCCCAAATCAGGGCTACGAGCAGTACTTC
TRBJ1-5,TRBV7-2,-,-,CASSLDWGGNQPQHF,TGTGCCAGCAGCTTAGATTGGGGAGGAAATCAGCCCCAGCATTTT
TRBJ1-5,TRBV19,-,-,CAREEGFSDQPQHF,TGTGCCAGAGAGGAGGGGTTTAGCGATCAGCCCCAGCATTTT
TRBJ2-4,TRBV30,-,-,CAWARQARAIQYF,TGTGCCTGGGCGCGACAGGCTAGGGCCATTCAGTACTTC
TRBJ2-3,TRBV2,TRBD2,few,CASSELAGDADTQYF,TGTGCCAGCAGTGAACTAGCGGGAGATGCGGATACGCAGTATTTT
TRBJ2-7,TRBV28,TRBD1,-,CASSSGQGASEQYF,TGTGCCAGCAGCTCCGGACAGGGGGCCTCCGAGCAGTACTTC
TRBJ2-7,TRBV18,TRBD1,-,CASSGTEYEQYF,TGTGCCAGCTCCGGGACAGAGTACGAGCAGTACTTC
TRBJ2-5,TRBV19,TRBD2,-,CASSMASGDRETQYF,TGTGCCAGTAGTATGGCTAGCGGGGACCGTGAGACCCAGTACTTC
TRBJ1-2,TRBV4-2,-,once,CASSQQSDWEGYGYTF,TGTGCCAGCAGCCAACAATCAGACTGGGAGGGCTATGGCTACACCTTC